The rows below give T cell receptor beta chains drawn from one sample of a study of technical replicates of blood from a few donors. Clones were read by immunoSEQ multiplex PCR, and TCRdb kept only the in-frame ones, dropping some. The sample carries about 88,000 clones, just under 95% recorded once. The specimen was T cells isolated from PBMCs. The origin of the receptors is a human donor in good health. Each CDR3 is given without its conserved first and last residue. Fields, in order: CDR3 length, V gene, J gene, CDR3 protein.

13	TRBV5-1	TRBJ2-7	ASSLSGTEPNEQY
13	TRBV10-3	TRBJ2-3	AIKRAGGSTDTQY
15	TRBV27	TRBJ2-3	ASSPWWGGQSTDTQY
13	TRBV29-1	TRBJ1-1	SVEKREGLNTEAF
12	TRBV2	TRBJ2-1	ASSGLALYNEQF
11	TRBV19	TRBJ2-1	ASSRTITYGQF
11	TRBV9	TRBJ2-1	ASSVVTVNEQF
10	TRBV18	TRBJ2-1	ASSPQGNEQF
12	TRBV6-5	TRBJ1-6	ASLGSSYNSPLH
15	TRBV4-1	TRBJ2-7	ASSQVEGLARGYEQY